Below, one T cell receptor (beta chain) is given with its context. What it binds is not known. These data come from a study of beta chain features in type 1 diabetes. Sequencing targeted expressed TCRB transcripts, as all isolated RNA had been reverse transcribed. The method was immunoSEQ multiplex PCR; TCRdb's version includes in-frame clones alone and lacks a portion of them. The sample has roughly 330,000 clones; 11% are singletons. Heparinised blood was drawn once per donor, averaging roughly 110 mL. General study points: It was possible that PCR favored shorter templates, equally so in patients and controls.

J gave up 4 bases and V 3 bases, and 17 bases lay outside the gene matches. This CDR3 region has 19 residues. CDR1 is LNHDA, CDR2 SQIVND, per germline (reference sequence). The TCR was taken from a woman under 40 in good health. Sequenced: naive CD4+ T cells from blood. The chain carries TRBV19 and TRBJ2-4; 8 positions match TRBD1. The CDR3 here is CASSISPSGGTPTKNIQYF. In nucleotides, the CDR3 is TGTGCCAGTAGTATCAGTCCCTCAGGGGGCACCCCGACGAAAAACATTCAGTACTTC.